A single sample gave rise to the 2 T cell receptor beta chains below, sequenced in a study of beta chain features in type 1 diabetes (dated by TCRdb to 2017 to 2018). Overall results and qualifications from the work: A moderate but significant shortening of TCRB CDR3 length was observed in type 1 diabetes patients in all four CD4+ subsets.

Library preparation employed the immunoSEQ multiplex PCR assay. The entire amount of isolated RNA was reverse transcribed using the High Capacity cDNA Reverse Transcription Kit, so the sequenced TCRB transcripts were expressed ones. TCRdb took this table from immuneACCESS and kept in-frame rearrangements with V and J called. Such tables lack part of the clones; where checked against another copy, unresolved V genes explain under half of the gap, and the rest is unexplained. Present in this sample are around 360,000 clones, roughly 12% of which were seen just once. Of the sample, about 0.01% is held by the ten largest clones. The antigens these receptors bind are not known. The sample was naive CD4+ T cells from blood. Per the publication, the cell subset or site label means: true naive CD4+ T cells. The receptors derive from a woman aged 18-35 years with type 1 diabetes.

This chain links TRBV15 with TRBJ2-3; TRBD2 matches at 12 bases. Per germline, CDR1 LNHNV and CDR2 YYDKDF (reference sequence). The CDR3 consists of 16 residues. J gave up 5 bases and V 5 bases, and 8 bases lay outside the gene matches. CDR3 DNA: TGTGCCACCAGCCCTCGACTAGCGGGAGTGGGAGATACGCAGTATTTT. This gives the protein CATSPRLAGVGDTQYF. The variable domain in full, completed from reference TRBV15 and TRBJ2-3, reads DAMVIQNPRYQVTQFGKPVTLSCSQTLNHNVMYWYQQKSSQAPKLLFHYYDKDFNNEADTPDNFQSRRPNTSFCFLDIRSPGLGDTAMYLCATSPRLAGVGDTQYFGPGTRLTVL.

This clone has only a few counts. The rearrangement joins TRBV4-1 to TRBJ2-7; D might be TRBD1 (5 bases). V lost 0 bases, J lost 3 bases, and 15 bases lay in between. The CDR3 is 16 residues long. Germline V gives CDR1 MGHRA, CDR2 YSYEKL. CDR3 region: CASSQDVTDLIYEQYF. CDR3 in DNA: TGCGCCAGCAGCCAAGATGTGACAGACCTGATCTACGAGCAGTACTTC.